These T cell receptor beta chains were read from a single sample in a study of T cells after yellow fever vaccination. Via MiXCR, TCRdb re-called the 5' RACE reads, giving one row per CDR3 protein. Among about 340,000 distinct CDR3 sequences, around an eighth were seen once, and the ten largest hold 2.5% to 3.5%. Sequenced material: CD4+ T cells sorted from PBMCs, taken 15 days after the yellow fever booster vaccination. These receptors originate from a man between 18 and 29 years old who received the YFV17D yellow fever vaccine. CDR3s include the opening cysteine and the closing phenylalanine or tryptophan. The D gene is left open where the match is weak. Clone size is not always given. Where it is, it says once, few, many or a class for expanded clones.

clone_size: NA
j_call: TRBJ1-4
d_call: NA
v_call: TRBV28
cdr3_aa: CASSLRVNEKLFF
cdr3_nt: TGTGCCAGCAGTCTTAGGGTTAATGAAAAACTGTTTTTT

clone_size: NA
j_call: TRBJ1-6
d_call: NA
v_call: TRBV20-1
cdr3_aa: CSARTGLNSPLHF
cdr3_nt: TGCAGTGCTAGAACGGGGCTGAATTCACCCCTCCACTTT

clone_size: few
j_call: TRBJ2-1
d_call: NA
v_call: TRBV5-1
cdr3_aa: CASSLEGGNSYNEQFF
cdr3_nt: TGCGCCAGCAGCTTGGAAGGCGGAAACTCCTACAATGAGCAGTTCTTC

clone_size: few
j_call: TRBJ1-2
d_call: NA
v_call: TRBV9
cdr3_aa: CASSDGLGARGYTF
cdr3_nt: TGTGCCAGCAGCGATGGTCTAGGGGCACGCGGCTACACCTTC

clone_size: NA
j_call: TRBJ1-5
d_call: TRBD1
v_call: TRBV19
cdr3_aa: CASHRGPNQPQHF
cdr3_nt: TGTGCCAGCCACAGGGGTCCGAATCAGCCCCAGCATTTT

clone_size: few
j_call: TRBJ2-3
d_call: NA
v_call: TRBV3-1
cdr3_aa: CASSQDGGTDTQYF
cdr3_nt: TGTGCCAGCAGCCAAGACGGCGGAACAGATACGCAGTATTTT

clone_size: few
j_call: TRBJ2-3
d_call: TRBD2
v_call: TRBV5-1
cdr3_aa: CASSSGGLAGADTQYF
cdr3_nt: TGCGCCAGCAGCTCCGGCGGACTAGCGGGTGCAGATACGCAGTATTTT

clone_size: few
j_call: TRBJ2-7
d_call: TRBD1
v_call: TRBV5-1
cdr3_aa: CASATGGHDEQYF
cdr3_nt: TGCGCCAGCGCGACAGGGGGGCACGACGAGCAGTACTTC

clone_size: NA
j_call: TRBJ2-5
d_call: NA
v_call: TRBV5-1
cdr3_aa: CASSSGEAHRRETQYF
cdr3_nt: TGCGCCAGCAGCTCGGGCGAGGCACATCGGAGAGAGACCCAGTACTTC

clone_size: few
j_call: TRBJ2-2
d_call: NA
v_call: TRBV29-1
cdr3_aa: CSVERQMPGELFF
cdr3_nt: TGCAGCGTCGAAAGACAGATGCCCGGGGAGCTGTTTTTT

clone_size: few
j_call: TRBJ2-3
d_call: NA
v_call: TRBV9
cdr3_aa: CASSINVGTDTQYF
cdr3_nt: TGTGCCAGCAGCATTAACGTGGGCACAGATACGCAGTATTTT

clone_size: NA
j_call: TRBJ2-6
d_call: NA
v_call: TRBV21-1
cdr3_aa: CASSKEGRSGSGANVLTF
cdr3_nt: TGTGCCAGCAGCAAAGAGGGCCGTAGTGGCTCTGGGGCCAACGTCCTGACTTTC

clone_size: few
j_call: TRBJ1-2
d_call: TRBD1
v_call: TRBV18
cdr3_aa: CASSPQEGQGFRTNGYTF
cdr3_nt: TGTGCCAGCTCACCCCAGGAGGGACAGGGGTTTCGGACTAATGGCTACACCTTC

clone_size: NA
j_call: TRBJ2-5
d_call: TRBD2
v_call: TRBV6-2/TRBV6-3
cdr3_aa: CASSYGLAGPQETQYF
cdr3_nt: TGTGCCAGCAGTTACGGACTAGCGGGGCCCCAAGAGACCCAGTACTTC

clone_size: few
j_call: TRBJ1-1
d_call: TRBD1
v_call: TRBV6-2/TRBV6-3
cdr3_aa: CASVPGQGRKGTEAFF
cdr3_nt: TGTGCCAGCGTACCGGGACAGGGTAGGAAGGGCACTGAAGCTTTCTTT

clone_size: NA
j_call: TRBJ2-1
d_call: TRBD1
v_call: TRBV24-1
cdr3_aa: CATSDRGEQFF
cdr3_nt: TGTGCCACGAGTGACAGGGGTGAGCAGTTCTTC

clone_size: many
j_call: TRBJ1-1
d_call: NA
v_call: TRBV12-3/TRBV12-4
cdr3_aa: CASTVGLTNTEAFF
cdr3_nt: TGTGCCAGCACTGTCGGGCTGACAAACACTGAAGCTTTCTTT

clone_size: NA
j_call: TRBJ2-7
d_call: TRBD1
v_call: TRBV20-1
cdr3_aa: CSAAGQATYEQYF
cdr3_nt: TGCAGTGCCGCGGGACAGGCAACCTACGAGCAGTACTTC

clone_size: few
j_call: TRBJ2-5
d_call: NA
v_call: TRBV7-9
cdr3_aa: CASSLAPQGYQETQYF
cdr3_nt: TGTGCCAGCAGCTTAGCCCCCCAAGGGTACCAAGAGACCCAGTACTTC

clone_size: NA
j_call: TRBJ2-1
d_call: TRBD2
v_call: TRBV20-1
cdr3_aa: CSARAASGGRNEQFF
cdr3_nt: TGCAGTGCTAGAGCTGCTAGCGGGGGGAGGAATGAGCAGTTCTTC

clone_size: NA
j_call: TRBJ2-4
d_call: NA
v_call: TRBV2
cdr3_aa: CASGGRKNIQYF
cdr3_nt: TGTGCCAGCGGGGGACGGAAGAACATTCAGTACTTC

clone_size: few
j_call: TRBJ1-3
d_call: TRBD1
v_call: TRBV7-8
cdr3_aa: CASSLVSPGTGWGGTIYF
cdr3_nt: TGTGCCAGCAGCTTAGTTTCTCCCGGGACAGGGTGGGGAGGCACCATATATTTT

clone_size: NA
j_call: TRBJ1-2
d_call: NA
v_call: TRBV2
cdr3_aa: CASSVTEYGYTF
cdr3_nt: TGTGCCAGCAGCGTGACTGAGTATGGCTACACCTTC

clone_size: NA
j_call: TRBJ2-3
d_call: TRBD2
v_call: TRBV5-6
cdr3_aa: CASSSLAGGFTDTQYF
cdr3_nt: TGTGCCAGCAGCAGCCTAGCGGGGGGGTTTACAGATACGCAGTATTTT

clone_size: NA
j_call: TRBJ1-2
d_call: NA
v_call: TRBV11-3
cdr3_aa: CARTNTNYGYTF
cdr3_nt: TGTGCACGCACAAATACTAACTATGGCTACACCTTC

clone_size: few
j_call: TRBJ1-2
d_call: NA
v_call: TRBV10-3
cdr3_aa: CAIRDNRARYGYTF
cdr3_nt: TGTGCCATCAGAGACAACCGGGCCCGGTATGGCTACACCTTC

clone_size: few
j_call: TRBJ2-7
d_call: TRBD1
v_call: TRBV6-5
cdr3_aa: CASRFGTGDLEQYF
cdr3_nt: TGTGCCAGCAGGTTCGGGACAGGGGATCTTGAGCAGTACTTC